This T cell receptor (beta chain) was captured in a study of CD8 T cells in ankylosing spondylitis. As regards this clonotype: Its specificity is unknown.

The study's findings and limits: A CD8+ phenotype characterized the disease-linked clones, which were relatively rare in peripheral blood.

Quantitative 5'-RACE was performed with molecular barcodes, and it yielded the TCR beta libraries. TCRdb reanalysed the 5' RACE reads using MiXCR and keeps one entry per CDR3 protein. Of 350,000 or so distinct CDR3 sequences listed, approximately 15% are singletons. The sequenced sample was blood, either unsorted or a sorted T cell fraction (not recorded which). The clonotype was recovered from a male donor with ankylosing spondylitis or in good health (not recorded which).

As DNA, the CDR3 is TGCAGCGTTGACCGTACAAGCACAGATACGCAGTATTTT. This gives the protein CSVDRTSTDTQYF. The V gene is TRBV29-1, the J gene TRBJ2-3; D not certain. CDR1 and CDR2 (germline): SQVTM, ANQGSEA. There are 13 residues in the CDR3. V was shortened by 3 bases and J by 0 bases, with 7 bases between the two germline ends.